This TCR beta chain stems from a study of Graves' ophthalmopathy and Graves' hyperthyroidism. Study results and caveats: Both a roughly 65% sensitivity and an approximately 72% specificity characterized the model's predictions of ophthalmopathy progression.

Comment on this clonotype: Its antigen is unidentified. One end of the junction varies from germline; a read error may be responsible.

Physicians reached a diagnosis by relying on clinical symptoms, serum thyroxine, TRAb, thyroid ultrasound and orbital computed tomography. The CDR3 spans 14 residues. Germline V gene lookup returns CDR1 WSHSY and CDR2 SAAADI. RNA transcripts yielded amplified TCR beta CDR3 regions. HTBI primers served in a first-round RT-PCR, which a second-round multiplex PCR followed. TCRdb used MiXCR to reprocess the multiplex PCR reads, holding one entry per CDR3 protein. The data contain about 1.1 million distinct CDR3 sequences, 35% to 45% of them singletons. The specimen was peripheral blood or thyroid tissue (not recorded which). The chain is built from TRBV10-2 and TRBJ1-5; D ambiguous. The origin of this receptor is an adult man with Graves' hyperthyroidism. CDR3 nucleotide sequence: TGTGCCAGCAGGCGAAAGGCGGAAAATCAGCCCCAGCATTTT. Amino acid sequence: CASRRKAENQPQHF.